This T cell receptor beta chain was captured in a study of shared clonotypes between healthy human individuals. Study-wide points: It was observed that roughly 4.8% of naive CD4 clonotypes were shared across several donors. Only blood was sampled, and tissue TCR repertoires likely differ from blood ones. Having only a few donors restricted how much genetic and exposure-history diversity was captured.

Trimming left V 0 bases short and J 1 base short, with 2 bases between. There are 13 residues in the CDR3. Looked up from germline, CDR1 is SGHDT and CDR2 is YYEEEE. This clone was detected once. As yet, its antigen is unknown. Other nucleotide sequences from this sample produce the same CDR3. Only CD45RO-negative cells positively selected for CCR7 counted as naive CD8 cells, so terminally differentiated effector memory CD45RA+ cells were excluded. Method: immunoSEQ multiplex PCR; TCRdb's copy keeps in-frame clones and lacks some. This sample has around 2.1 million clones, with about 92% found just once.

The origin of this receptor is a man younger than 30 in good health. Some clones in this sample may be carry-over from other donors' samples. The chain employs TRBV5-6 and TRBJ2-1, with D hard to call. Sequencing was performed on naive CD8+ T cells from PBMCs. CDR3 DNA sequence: TGTGCCAGCAGCTTGGGTTCCTACAATGAGCAGTTCTTC. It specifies CASSLGSYNEQFF.